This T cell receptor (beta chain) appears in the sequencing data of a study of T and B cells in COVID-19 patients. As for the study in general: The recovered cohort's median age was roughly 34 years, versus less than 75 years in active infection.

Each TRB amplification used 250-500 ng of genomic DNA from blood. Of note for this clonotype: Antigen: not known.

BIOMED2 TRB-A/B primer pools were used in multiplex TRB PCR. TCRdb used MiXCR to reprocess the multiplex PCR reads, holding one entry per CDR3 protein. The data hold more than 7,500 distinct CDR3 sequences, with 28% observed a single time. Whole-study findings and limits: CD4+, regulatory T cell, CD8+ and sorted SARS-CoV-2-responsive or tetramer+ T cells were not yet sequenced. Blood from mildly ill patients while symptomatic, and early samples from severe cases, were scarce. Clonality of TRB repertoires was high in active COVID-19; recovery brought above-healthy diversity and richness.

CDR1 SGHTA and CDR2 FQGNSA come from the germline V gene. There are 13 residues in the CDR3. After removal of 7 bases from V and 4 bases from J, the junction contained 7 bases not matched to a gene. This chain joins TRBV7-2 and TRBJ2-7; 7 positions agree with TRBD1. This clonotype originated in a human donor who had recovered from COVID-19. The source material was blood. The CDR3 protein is CASTFSGQYEQYF. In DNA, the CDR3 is TGTGCCAGCACCTTTTCGGGACAGTACGAGCAGTACTTC. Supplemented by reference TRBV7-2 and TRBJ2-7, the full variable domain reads GAGVSQSPSNKVTEKGKDVELRCDPISGHTALYWYRQSLGQGLEFLIYFQGNSAPDKSGLPSDRFSAERTGGSVSTLTIQRTQQEDSAVYLCASTFSGQYEQYFGPGTRLTVT.